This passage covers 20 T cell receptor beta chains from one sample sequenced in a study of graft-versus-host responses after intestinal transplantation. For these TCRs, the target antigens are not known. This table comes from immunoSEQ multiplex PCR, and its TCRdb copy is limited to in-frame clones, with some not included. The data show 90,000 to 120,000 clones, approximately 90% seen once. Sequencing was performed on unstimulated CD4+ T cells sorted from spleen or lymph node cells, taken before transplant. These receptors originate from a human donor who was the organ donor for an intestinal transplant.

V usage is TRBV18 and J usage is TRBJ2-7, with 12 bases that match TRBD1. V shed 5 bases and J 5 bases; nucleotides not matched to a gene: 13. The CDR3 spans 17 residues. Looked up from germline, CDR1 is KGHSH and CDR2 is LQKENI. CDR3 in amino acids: CASSGSLRGTGGHEQYF. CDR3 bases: TGTGCCAGCTCAGGATCACTACGTGGGACAGGGGGCCACGAGCAGTACTTC.

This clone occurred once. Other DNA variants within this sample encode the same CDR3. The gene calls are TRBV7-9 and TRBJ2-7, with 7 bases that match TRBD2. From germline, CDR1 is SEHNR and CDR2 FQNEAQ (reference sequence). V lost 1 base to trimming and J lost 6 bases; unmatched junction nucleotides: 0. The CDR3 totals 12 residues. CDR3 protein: CASSLGGGEQYF. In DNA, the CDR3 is TGTGCCAGCAGCTTAGGGGGGGGCGAGCAGTACTTC.

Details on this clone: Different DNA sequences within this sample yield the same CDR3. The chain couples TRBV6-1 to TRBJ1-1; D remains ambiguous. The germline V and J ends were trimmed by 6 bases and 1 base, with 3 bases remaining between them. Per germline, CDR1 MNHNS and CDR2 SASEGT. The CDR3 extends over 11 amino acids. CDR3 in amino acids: CASRGNTEAFF. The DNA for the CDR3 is TGTGCCAGCAGGGGGAACACTGAAGCTTTCTTT.

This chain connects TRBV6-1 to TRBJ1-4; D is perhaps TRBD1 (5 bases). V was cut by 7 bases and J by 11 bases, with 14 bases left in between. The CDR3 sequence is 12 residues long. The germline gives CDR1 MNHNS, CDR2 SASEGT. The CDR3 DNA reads TGTGCCAGCACCCTCGGGGGGTTGAAACTGTTTTTT. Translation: CASTLGGLKLFF.

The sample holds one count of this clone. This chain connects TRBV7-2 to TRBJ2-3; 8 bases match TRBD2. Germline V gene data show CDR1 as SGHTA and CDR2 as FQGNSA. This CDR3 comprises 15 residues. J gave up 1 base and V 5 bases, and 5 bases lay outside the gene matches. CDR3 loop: CASSPWRGGTDTQYF. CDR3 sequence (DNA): TGTGCCAGCAGCCCTTGGCGGGGGGGCACAGATACGCAGTATTTT. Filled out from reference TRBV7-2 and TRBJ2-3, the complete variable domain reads GAGVSQSPSNKVTEKGKDVELRCDPISGHTALYWYRQSLGQGLEFLIYFQGNSAPDKSGLPSDRFSAERTGGSVSTLTIQRTQQEDSAVYLCASSPWRGGTDTQYFGPGTRLTVL.

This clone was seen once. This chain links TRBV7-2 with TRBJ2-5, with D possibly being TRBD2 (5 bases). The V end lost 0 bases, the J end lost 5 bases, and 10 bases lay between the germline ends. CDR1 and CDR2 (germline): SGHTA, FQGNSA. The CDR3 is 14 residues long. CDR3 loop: CASSLAGRGETQYF. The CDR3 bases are TGTGCCAGCAGCTTAGCAGGGAGAGGGGAGACCCAGTACTTC.

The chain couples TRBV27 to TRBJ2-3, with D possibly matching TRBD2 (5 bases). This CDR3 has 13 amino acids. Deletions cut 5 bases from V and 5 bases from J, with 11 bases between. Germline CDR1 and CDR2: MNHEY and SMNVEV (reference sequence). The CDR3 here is CASSSRLRDTQYF. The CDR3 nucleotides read TGTGCCAGCAGTAGCCGACTACGAGATACGCAGTATTTT.

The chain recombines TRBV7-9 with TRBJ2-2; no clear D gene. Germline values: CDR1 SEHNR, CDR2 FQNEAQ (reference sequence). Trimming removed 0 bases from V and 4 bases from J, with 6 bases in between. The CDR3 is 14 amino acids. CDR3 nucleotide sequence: TGTGCCAGCAGCTTAGCAGGGTTCACCGGGGAGCTGTTTTTT. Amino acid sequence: CASSLAGFTGELFF.

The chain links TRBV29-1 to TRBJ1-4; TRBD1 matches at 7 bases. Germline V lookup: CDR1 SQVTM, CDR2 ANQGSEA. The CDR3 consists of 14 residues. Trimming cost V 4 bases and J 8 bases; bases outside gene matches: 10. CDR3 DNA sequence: TGCAGCGTTGTTGTGTGGCAGGGGGAAGAAAAACTGTTTTTT. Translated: CSVVVWQGEEKLFF. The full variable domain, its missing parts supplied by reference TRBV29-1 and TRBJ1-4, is SAVISQKPSRDICQRGTSLTIQCQVDSQVTMMFWYRQQPGQSLTLIATANQGSEATYESGFVIDKFPISRPNLTFSTLTVSNMSPEDSSIYLCSVVVWQGEEKLFFGSGTQLSVL.

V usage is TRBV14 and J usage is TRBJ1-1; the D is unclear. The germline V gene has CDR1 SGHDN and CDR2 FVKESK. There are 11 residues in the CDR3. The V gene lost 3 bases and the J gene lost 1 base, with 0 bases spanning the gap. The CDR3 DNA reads TGTGCCAGCAGCCAGAACACTGAAGCTTTCTTT. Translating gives CASSQNTEAFF.

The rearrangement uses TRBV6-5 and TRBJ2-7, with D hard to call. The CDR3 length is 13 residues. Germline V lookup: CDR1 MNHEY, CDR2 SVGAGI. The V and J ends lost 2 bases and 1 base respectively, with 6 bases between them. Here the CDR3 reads CASSYPLSYEQYF. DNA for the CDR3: TGTGCCAGCAGTTACCCTCTTTCCTACGAGCAGTACTTC.

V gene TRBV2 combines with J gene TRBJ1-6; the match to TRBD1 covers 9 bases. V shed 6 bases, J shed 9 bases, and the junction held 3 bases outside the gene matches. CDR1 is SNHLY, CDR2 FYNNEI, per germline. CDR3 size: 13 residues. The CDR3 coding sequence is TGTGCCAGCAGGGGACAGGGAGGTTCACCCCTCCACTTT. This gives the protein CASRGQGGSPLHF.

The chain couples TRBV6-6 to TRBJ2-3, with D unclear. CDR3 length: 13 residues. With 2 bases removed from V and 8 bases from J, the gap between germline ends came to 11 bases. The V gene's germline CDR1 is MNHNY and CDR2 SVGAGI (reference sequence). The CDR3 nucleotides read TGTGCCAGCAGTTACGGGCAGGCCCTTACGCAGTATTTT. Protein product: CASSYGQALTQYF.

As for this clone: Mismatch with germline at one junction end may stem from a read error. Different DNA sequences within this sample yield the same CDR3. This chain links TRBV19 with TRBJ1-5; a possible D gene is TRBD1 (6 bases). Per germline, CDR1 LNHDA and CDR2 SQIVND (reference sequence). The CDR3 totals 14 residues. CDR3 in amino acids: CASSNRVGNQPQHF. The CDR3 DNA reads TGCGCCAGTAGTAACAGGGTTGGCAATCAGCCCCAGCATTTT.

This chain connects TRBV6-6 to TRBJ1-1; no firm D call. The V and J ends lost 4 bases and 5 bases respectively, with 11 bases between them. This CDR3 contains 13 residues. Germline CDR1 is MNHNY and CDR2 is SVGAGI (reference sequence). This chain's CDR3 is CASSSPRETEAFF. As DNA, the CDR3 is TGTGCCAGCAGTTCTCCCCGGGAAACTGAAGCTTTCTTT.

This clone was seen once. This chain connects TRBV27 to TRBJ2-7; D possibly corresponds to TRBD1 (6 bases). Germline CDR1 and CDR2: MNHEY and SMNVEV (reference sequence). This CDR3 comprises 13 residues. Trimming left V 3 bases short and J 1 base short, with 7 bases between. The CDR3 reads CASSFRGSYEQYF. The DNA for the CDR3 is TGTGCCAGCAGTTTTAGGGGGTCCTACGAGCAGTACTTC.

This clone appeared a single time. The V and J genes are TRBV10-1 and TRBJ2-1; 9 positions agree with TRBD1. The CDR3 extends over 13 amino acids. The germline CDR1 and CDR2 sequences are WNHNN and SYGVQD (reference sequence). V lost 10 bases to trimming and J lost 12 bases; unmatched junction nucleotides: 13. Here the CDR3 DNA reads TGCGCCACCCGCCCGGACAGGGGCCGTTTGCAGTTCTTC. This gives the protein CATRPDRGRLQFF.

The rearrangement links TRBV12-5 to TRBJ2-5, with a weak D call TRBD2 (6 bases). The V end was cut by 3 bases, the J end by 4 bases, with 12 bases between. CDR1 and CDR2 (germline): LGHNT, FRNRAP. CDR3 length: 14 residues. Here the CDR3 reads CASGLGGVRETQYF. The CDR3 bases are TGTGCTAGTGGTTTAGGAGGGGTAAGAGAGACCCAGTACTTC.

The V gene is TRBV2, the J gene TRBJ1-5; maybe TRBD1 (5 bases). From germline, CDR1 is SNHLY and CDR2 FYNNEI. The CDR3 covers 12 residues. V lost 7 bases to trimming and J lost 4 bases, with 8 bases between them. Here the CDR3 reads CASNDRNQPQHF. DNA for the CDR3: TGTGCCAGCAACGACAGAAATCAGCCCCAGCATTTT.

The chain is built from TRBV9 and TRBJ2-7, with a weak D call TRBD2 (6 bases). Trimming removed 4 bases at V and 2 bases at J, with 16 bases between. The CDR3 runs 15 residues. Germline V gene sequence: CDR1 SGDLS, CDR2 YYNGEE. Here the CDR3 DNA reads TGTGCCAGCAGCCTTACCGGGACTTCTACCTACGAGCAGTACTTC. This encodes CASSLTGTSTYEQYF.